One sample yielded the 25 T cell receptor beta chains listed below, sequenced in a study of blood T cell repertoires in COVID-19. The protocol was immunoSEQ multiplex PCR, while the TCRdb copy is restricted to in-frame clones and leaves out a portion. The sample has approximately 320,000 clones; 65% to 90% are singletons. The sequenced material came from peripheral blood. Receptors were obtained from a human donor in a cohort sampled during active COVID-19.

The CDR3 DNA reads TGTGCCAGCAACTCGGGGGGGCTTGAGACCCAGTACTTC. Protein sequence: CASNSGGLETQYF. V is TRBV25-1 and J is TRBJ2-5, with 8 bases fitting TRBD2. The germline V gene has CDR1 MGHDK and CDR2 SYGVNS. J was trimmed by 5 bases and V by 7 bases; bases with no gene match: 6. The CDR3 extends over 13 amino acids.

The chain joins TRBV30 to TRBJ1-1, with D unclear. The CDR3 runs 13 residues. Germline-derived CDR1 and CDR2 are GTSNPN and SVGIG (reference sequence). V lost 3 bases to trimming and J lost 4 bases, with 12 bases between them. The CDR3 DNA reads TGTGCCTGGAGACTCGGGTCGGGCACTGAAGCTTTCTTT. Encoded protein: CAWRLGSGTEAFF.

The chain is built from TRBV5-1 and TRBJ2-3, with D possibly being TRBD1 (5 bases). The ends were cut back, 3 bases at V and 2 bases at J, with 10 bases in the middle. The CDR3 is 14 amino acids. From germline, CDR1 is SGHRS and CDR2 YFSETQ. The CDR3 DNA is TGCGCCAGCAGCTCCAGACAGCTCACAGATACGCAGTATTTT. Protein product: CASSSRQLTDTQYF.

This clone came up once. CDR3 sequence: CASSLFGETQYF. The DNA for the CDR3 is TGTGCCAGCAGCTTATTCGGAGAGACCCAGTACTTC. This sequence joins TRBV7-2 and TRBJ2-5; D is ambiguous. CDR3 length equals 12 residues. Germline CDR1 SGHTA, CDR2 FQGNSA. V was trimmed by 2 bases and J by 4 bases, leaving 5 bases between them.

CDR3 in amino acids: CASSFRTGDTGELFF. Written as DNA, the CDR3 is TGTGCCAGCAGCTTCAGGACAGGGGACACCGGGGAGCTGTTTTTT. The rearrangement links TRBV7-9 to TRBJ2-2; the match to TRBD1 covers 9 bases. CDR3 length: 15 residues. The ends lost 3 bases at V and 3 bases at J; junction bases unmatched: 2. Germline V gives CDR1 SEHNR, CDR2 FQNEAQ (reference sequence).

J is TRBJ2-2 and V is TRBV18, with 8 bases that match TRBD2. Trimming at V came to 8 bases and at J to 3 bases, leaving 8 bases not matched to a gene. The CDR3 covers 15 residues. Germline V gene sequence: CDR1 KGHSH, CDR2 LQKENI. The CDR3, as DNA: TGTGCCAGCCGTCCCGGGACTAGAGACACCGGGGAGCTGTTTTTT. Its protein product is CASRPGTRDTGELFF. Variable domain in full (rest from reference TRBV18 and TRBJ2-2): NAGVMQNPRHLVRRRGQEARLRCSPMKGHSHVYWYRQLPEEGLKFMVYLQKENIIDESGMPKERFSAEFPKEGPSILRIQQVVRGDSAAYFCASRPGTRDTGELFFGEGSRLTVL.

The chain couples TRBV10-3 to TRBJ2-2, with D maybe TRBD1 (5 bases). V dropped 4 bases and J dropped 0 bases, with 9 bases sitting between them. Germline-derived CDR1 and CDR2 are ENHRY and SYGVKD. This CDR3 has 15 residues. The CDR3 here is CAISAETANTGELFF. In nucleotides, the CDR3 is TGTGCCATCAGTGCCGAGACAGCGAACACCGGGGAGCTGTTTTTT.

The chain combines TRBV7-3 with TRBJ2-7; TRBD1 might be the D (6 bases). The CDR3 contains 13 residues. Germline V CDR1 and CDR2: SGHTA, FQGTGA. V gave up 6 bases and J gave up 3 bases, with 12 bases separating them. The CDR3 sequence is CASRLQGSYEQYF. In DNA, the CDR3 is TGTGCCAGCAGGTTACAGGGCAGCTACGAGCAGTACTTC. Variable domain in full (rest from reference TRBV7-3 and TRBJ2-7): GAGVSQTPSNKVTEKGKYVELRCDPISGHTALYWYRQSLGQGPEFLIYFQGTGAADDSGLPNDRFFAVRPEGSVSTLKIQRTERGDSAVYLCASRLQGSYEQYFGPGTRLTVT.

The chain uses TRBV12-5 and TRBJ1-5, with D tentatively TRBD1 (5 bases). Trimming took off 5 bases at V and 0 bases at J, with 23 bases between the two ends. Germline V gives CDR1 LGHNT, CDR2 FRNRAP. The CDR3 length is 19 residues. The CDR3: CASGPLKGWWGYSNQPQHF. As DNA, the CDR3 is TGTGCTAGTGGTCCCCTTAAGGGGTGGTGGGGCTATAGCAATCAGCCCCAGCATTTT.

V is TRBV9 and J is TRBJ2-7; D is ambiguous. The V gene lost 0 bases and the J gene lost 2 bases, with 12 bases spanning the gap. Germline V CDR1 and CDR2: SGDLS, YYNGEE. CDR3 size: 15 residues. CDR3 bases: TGTGCCAGCAGCGTAGGCCAGGCCTACCCCTACGAGCAGTACTTC. Encoded protein: CASSVGQAYPYEQYF.

The rearrangement links TRBV6-5 to TRBJ2-1; 7 bases are shared with TRBD2. The CDR3 sequence is 13 residues long. Trimming cost V 6 bases and J 9 bases; bases outside gene matches: 8. Germline V gives CDR1 MNHEY, CDR2 SVGAGI. As DNA, the CDR3 is TGTGCCAGCAGGGGGACTAAGGCGGGTGAGCAGTTCTTC. Translation: CASRGTKAGEQFF.

The chain has TRBV18 and TRBJ2-6, with D possibly matching TRBD2 (5 bases). Trimming pared 1 base from V and 3 bases from J, leaving 7 bases between. In germline, CDR1 is KGHSH, CDR2 LQKENI. This CDR3 region has 15 residues. DNA for the CDR3: TGTGCCAGCTCACCACAGGAGGTTGGGGCCAACGTCCTGACTTTC. Amino acids: CASSPQEVGANVLTF.

V gene TRBV7-2 combines with J gene TRBJ2-4; the D gene is possibly TRBD1 (5 bases). Between the trimmed V and J ends, which lost 1 base and 8 bases, there was a span of 9 bases. From germline, CDR1 is SGHTA and CDR2 FQGNSA. CDR3 length: 13 residues. As DNA, the CDR3 is TGTGCCAGCAGCTTAGGAAGGGGTGACATTCAGTACTTC. As protein: CASSLGRGDIQYF.

This sequence joins TRBV27 and TRBJ2-5, with 12 bases fitting TRBD2. V lost 5 bases to trimming and J lost 5 bases; unmatched junction nucleotides: 9. The CDR3 runs 16 residues. CDR1 MNHEY and CDR2 SMNVEV come from the germline V gene (reference sequence). The CDR3 nucleotides are TGTGCCAGCAGTGAAACACTAGCGGGGGGTATTGAGACCCAGTACTTC. It is translated as CASSETLAGGIETQYF.

This chain joins TRBV6-5 and TRBJ2-7; tentatively, D is TRBD1 (6 bases). Trimming cost V 0 bases and J 7 bases, with 13 bases left between them. This CDR3 contains 14 residues. Germline V gene data show CDR1 as MNHEY and CDR2 as SVGAGI. CDR3 sequence: CASSYSTGGPEQYF. The CDR3 DNA reads as TGTGCCAGCAGTTACTCGACAGGCGGACCGGAGCAGTACTTC.

V usage is TRBV27 and J usage is TRBJ2-1, with a weak D call TRBD2 (5 bases). Trimming pared 8 bases from V and 4 bases from J, leaving 24 bases between. The CDR3 loop spans 17 amino acids. The germline V gene encodes CDR1 MNHEY and CDR2 SMNVEV (reference sequence). The CDR3 loop is CASRTNVGFRGYNEQFF. The CDR3 nucleotides are TGTGCCAGCCGAACTAACGTGGGGTTTAGAGGGTACAATGAGCAGTTCTTC.

The V gene is TRBV4-2, the J gene TRBJ2-1; 10 bases agree with TRBD2. The CDR3 has 20 residues. Germline-derived CDR1 and CDR2 are LGHNA and YNFKEQ. Trimming at V came to 0 bases and at J to 4 bases, leaving 15 bases not matched to a gene. In nucleotides, the CDR3 is TGTGCCAGCAGCCAAGACCCAGACAGCGGGGGGGCCTCCCCTTACAATGAGCAGTTCTTC. Translation gives CASSQDPDSGGASPYNEQFF.

This clone appeared a single time. The chain has TRBV29-1 and TRBJ1-2; tentative D call: TRBD1 (5 bases). The CDR3 contains 14 residues. Germline assignment: CDR1 SQVTM and CDR2 ANQGSEA. V was pared by 4 bases and J by 5 bases, with 17 bases between. The DNA of the CDR3 is TGCAGCGTTGCCCCTTTGACAGAAACATATGGCTACACCTTC. Translation gives CSVAPLTETYGYTF.

This clone was counted a few times. This chain uses TRBV7-3 with TRBJ1-2; 9 bases agree with TRBD1. Germline lookup yields CDR1 SGHTA and CDR2 FQGTGA. The CDR3 spans 14 residues. The V segment lost 2 bases and the J segment 6 bases; nucleotides outside the gene matches: 4. In DNA form, the CDR3 reads TGTGCCAGCAGCTTATACAGGGGGCATGATGGCTACACCTTC. Its translation is CASSLYRGHDGYTF.

DNA of the CDR3: TGTGCCTGGAGGGATACGGGCCTCCGCGGGGGGGGCTACACCTTC. It translates to CAWRDTGLRGGGYTF. The chain combines TRBV30 with TRBJ1-2; possibly TRBD1 for D (5 bases). The CDR3 extends over 15 amino acids. Trimming removed 3 bases from V and 8 bases from J, with 22 bases in between. Germline CDR1 is GTSNPN and CDR2 is SVGIG (reference sequence).

The chain links TRBV7-6 to TRBJ1-4, with a possible D match to TRBD1 (5 bases). CDR1 is SGHVS, CDR2 FNYEAQ, per germline. Trimming left V 1 base short and J 2 bases short, with 11 bases between. The CDR3 is 16 amino acids. The CDR3 nucleotides are TGTGCCAGCAGCTTAGAGCTGGAGGGGACTAATGAAAAACTGTTTTTT. Protein: CASSLELEGTNEKLFF.

The rearrangement joins TRBV5-1 to TRBJ2-1; 7 nucleotides agree with TRBD1. This CDR3 comprises 15 residues. CDR1 and CDR2 from the germline V gene are SGHRS and YFSETQ. The V and J ends lost 4 bases and 5 bases, in that order; junction bases with no gene match: 9. The CDR3 bases are TGCGCCAGCAGCATGGGACAGTCTTTTGACAATGAGCAGTTCTTC. It yields the protein CASSMGQSFDNEQFF.

The chain recombines TRBV6-4 with TRBJ1-6; a possible D gene is TRBD1 (6 bases). CDR1 MRHNA and CDR2 SNTAGT come from the germline V gene. The ends were cut back, 7 bases at V and 10 bases at J, with 20 bases in the middle. CDR3 size: 15 residues. The CDR3 DNA follows: TGTGCCAGCACGCCCAACCAGGGGAAGGGATCACCCCTCCACTTT. Protein product: CASTPNQGKGSPLHF.

V gene TRBV21-1 combines with J gene TRBJ2-5; TRBD2, the table's D call, lacks a check against the DNA. TRBV21-1 is given as a pseudogene. CDR3 length equals 15 residues. The CDR3 coding sequence is TGTGCCAGCAGCAACCATCGGAGGGTCCAAGAGACCCAGTACTTC. Translated: CASSNHRRVQETQYF.

The chain has TRBV5-1 and TRBJ1-2; D not resolved. Trimming pared 4 bases from V and 7 bases from J, leaving 17 bases between. CDR1 and CDR2 from the germline V gene are SGHRS and YFSETQ. The CDR3 runs 14 residues. The CDR3 loop reads CASSTRQSASGYTF. For the CDR3, the DNA is TGCGCCAGCAGCACCCGGCAGAGCGCTTCTGGCTACACCTTC.